The 8 T cell receptor beta chains below come from one sample, sequenced in a study of control samples from healthy donors and cancer patients. Using immunoSEQ multiplex PCR, the repertoire was profiled, and TCRdb retains in-frame clones only, with some absent. The sample consists of around 120,000 clones, about 88% of them appearing once. What was sequenced was blood. The receptors stem from a woman in her seventies in good health.

This chain links TRBV12-3 or TRBV12-4 with TRBJ1-5; D is uncertain. CDR3 length: 13 amino acids. The V end was cut by 2 bases, the J end by 7 bases, with 9 bases between. CDR3 DNA: TGTGCCAGCAGTTTACTCGAGGGACAGCCCCAGCATTTT. It is translated as CASSLLEGQPQHF.

The chain has TRBV27 and TRBJ1-5; D may be TRBD1 (5 bases). The CDR3 sequence is 15 residues long. Trimming pared 8 bases from V and 3 bases from J, leaving 17 bases between. CDR1 and CDR2 from the germline V gene are MNHEY and SMNVEV (reference sequence). In DNA form, the CDR3 reads TGTGCCAGCGCCCTGGGAGGGGCTTTCAATCAGCCCCAGCATTTT. Its translation is CASALGGAFNQPQHF.

The chain is built from TRBV6-6 and TRBJ1-2, with D possibly TRBD1 on 6 matching bases. The germline CDR1 and CDR2 sequences are MNHNY and SVGAGI (reference sequence). This CDR3 spans 16 amino acids. The V gene lost 7 bases and the J gene lost 4 bases, with 22 bases spanning the gap. Here the CDR3 reads CASTFSGQTLSYGYTF. CDR3 nucleotides: TGTGCCAGCACTTTCTCCGGACAGACCCTATCCTATGGCTACACCTTC.

The rearrangement uses TRBV3-1 (or the pseudogene TRBV3-2) and TRBJ2-1; tentatively, D is TRBD2 (5 bases). CDR1 is LGHDT and CDR2 is YNNKEL in the germline V gene (reference sequence). V was pared by 2 bases and J by 7 bases, with 18 bases between. The CDR3 contains 16 residues. The CDR3 DNA is TGTGCCAGCAGCCAAAGAACTGGCCTCGGAGGAAATGAGCAGTTCTTC. Residues: CASSQRTGLGGNEQFF.

The J gene is TRBJ1-5, the V gene TRBV5-8, with a weak D call TRBD1 (5 bases). Trimming took off 1 base at V and 2 bases at J, with 10 bases between the two ends. Germline values: CDR1 SGHTS, CDR2 YDEGEE. The CDR3 sequence is 15 residues long. The DNA for the CDR3 is TGTGCCAGCAGCTTGCAAGGGACGGGCAATCAGCCCCAGCATTTT. As protein: CASSLQGTGNQPQHF.

CDR3 coding DNA: TGTGCCAGCAGCCGGGGGACAGGGGGAAGCTCCTATAATTCACCCCTCCACTTT. Translation gives CASSRGTGGSSYNSPLHF. The rearrangement joins TRBV7-9 to TRBJ1-6, with TRBD1 matching 11 bases. The CDR3 length is 18 residues. Germline loops: CDR1 SEHNR, CDR2 FQNEAQ (reference sequence). V lost 5 bases and J lost 0; bases outside the gene matches: 6.

V usage is TRBV19 and J usage is TRBJ1-6; 11 nucleotides match TRBD1. The CDR3 runs to 15 residues. V shed 7 bases, J shed 6 bases, and the junction held 5 bases outside the gene matches. Germline loops: CDR1 LNHDA, CDR2 SQIVND (reference sequence). CDR3 DNA sequence: TGTGCCAGTAAGGACAGGGGGCGAATTAATTCACCCCTCCACTTT. It specifies CASKDRGRINSPLHF.

The chain couples TRBV5-5 to TRBJ2-3, with 7 nucleotides matching TRBD2. Trimming took 3 bases from V and 2 from J; bases not matched to a gene: 6. The germline V gene encodes CDR1 SGHKS and CDR2 YYEKEE (reference sequence). The length of the CDR3 is 15 residues. The DNA of the CDR3 is TGTGCCAGCAGCTGGGGCGGGGGAACCACAGATACGCAGTATTTT. Protein sequence: CASSWGGGTTDTQYF.